The rows below give T cell receptor beta chains drawn from one sample of a study of blood T cell repertoires in COVID-19. Here immunoSEQ multiplex PCR was the method, and the copy in TCRdb shows in-frame clones only, minus some. The table shows more than 250,000 clones, with 89% occurring only once. Sequencing input: peripheral blood. Receptor source: a man aged 18 to 29 who had recovered from COVID-19. The CDR3 runs from the conserved cysteine through the conserved F or W. D genes are given only for firm matches. Rows may omit the clone size; those that give it use once, few, many or a size class.

clone_size	v_call	d_call	j_call	cdr3_aa	cdr3_nt
NA	TRBV10-3	NA	TRBJ2-3	CAISESRPGPETQYF	TGTGCCATCAGTGAGTCGAGGCCAGGGCCCGAGACGCAGTATTTT
NA	TRBV7-3	TRBD2	TRBJ2-2	CASSLTTSGGTETGELFF	TGTGCCAGCAGCTTAACGACTAGCGGGGGCACCGAGACCGGGGAGCTGTTTTTT
NA	TRBV11-3	NA	TRBJ2-7	CASSLRRGGFYEQYF	TGTGCCAGCAGCTTAAGACGCGGGGGCTTCTACGAGCAGTACTTC
NA	TRBV19	NA	TRBJ2-7	CASSKTASYEQYF	TGTGCCAGTAGCAAGACAGCGTCCTACGAGCAGTACTTC
NA	TRBV7-3	NA	TRBJ2-1	CASSRDSSEQFF	TGTGCCAGCAGCAGAGACAGCAGTGAGCAGTTCTTC
NA	TRBV9	NA	TRBJ2-7	CASSVDRVDEQYF	TGTGCCAGCAGCGTAGACAGGGTCGACGAGCAGTACTTC
NA	TRBV6-1	NA	TRBJ1-3	CASTERGGQSGNTIYF	TGTGCCAGCACTGAAAGGGGGGGGCAGTCTGGAAACACCATATATTTT
NA	TRBV15	TRBD1	TRBJ1-5	CATSRDRTGYSNQPQHF	TGTGCCACCAGCAGAGATAGGACAGGATATAGCAATCAGCCCCAGCATTTT
NA	TRBV19	NA	TRBJ1-3	CASTPEISGNTIYF	TGTGCCAGTACCCCCGAGATCTCTGGAAACACCATATATTTT
NA	TRBV19	TRBD1	TRBJ2-7	CASSIGQGSYEQYF	TGTGCCAGTAGTATAGGACAGGGGTCCTACGAGCAGTACTTC
NA	TRBV7-2	NA	TRBJ1-5	CASSPGVQPQHF	TGTGCCAGCAGTCCAGGGGTTCAGCCCCAGCATTTT
NA	TRBV19	NA	TRBJ1-1	CASTEEQGWSTEAFF	TGTGCCAGTACCGAAGAACAGGGCTGGAGCACTGAAGCTTTCTTT
once	TRBV9	TRBD1	TRBJ2-1	CASSADRGPGFF	TGTGCCAGCAGCGCCGACAGGGGGCCGGGGTTCTTC
few	TRBV5-4	NA	TRBJ1-2	CASSLGQGDYTF	TGTGCCAGCAGCTTGGGGCAGGGTGACTACACCTTC
NA	TRBV12-3/TRBV12-4	NA	TRBJ2-1	CASSSSSHEQFF	TGTGCCAGCAGTAGCTCCTCCCATGAGCAGTTCTTC
NA	TRBV5-4	NA	TRBJ2-1	CASSLGTWLESKGDEQFF	TGTGCCAGCAGCTTAGGGACCTGGCTAGAATCAAAGGGGGATGAGCAGTTCTTC
NA	TRBV2	NA	TRBJ1-1	CASIQGILAEAFF	TGTGCCAGCATTCAGGGGATTCTCGCTGAAGCTTTCTTT
NA	TRBV21-1	NA	TRBJ1-5	CASSKKGTNNQPQHF	TGTGCCAGCAGCAAAAAAGGGACAAATAATCAGCCCCAGCATTTT
NA	TRBV29-1	NA	TRBJ2-5	CSVDKQGWETQYF	TGCAGCGTTGATAAACAGGGATGGGAGACCCAGTACTTC
once	TRBV5-8	NA	TRBJ1-6	CASSRTWVSNNSPLHF	TGTGCCAGCAGCCGGACATGGGTCTCCAATAATTCACCCCTCCACTTT
NA	TRBV29-1	TRBD1	TRBJ1-1	CSVAWDRGNTEAFF	TGCAGCGTTGCCTGGGACAGGGGGAACACTGAAGCTTTCTTT
NA	TRBV3-1/TRBV3-2	TRBD1	TRBJ2-2	CASSRTGGLNTGELFF	TGTGCCAGCAGTCGGACAGGGGGACTGAACACCGGGGAGCTGTTTTTT
NA	TRBV11-1	TRBD1	TRBJ2-2	CASSQTGEAGELFF	TGTGCCAGCAGCCAGACAGGGGAGGCCGGGGAGCTGTTTTTT
NA	TRBV4-2	NA	TRBJ2-3	CASSQTESAGTQYF	TGTGCCAGCAGCCAAACTGAGTCAGCGGGTACGCAGTATTTT
NA	TRBV2	TRBD2	TRBJ2-7	CASSVERGAGEQYF	TGTGCCAGCAGTGTGGAGCGGGGGGCTGGAGAGCAGTACTTC
once	TRBV2	NA	TRBJ1-2	CASSLVGGSEGYTF	TGTGCCAGCAGTCTGGTAGGGGGATCCGAGGGCTACACCTTC
NA	TRBV13	TRBD2	TRBJ2-1	CASSPRLADYNEQFF	TGTGCCAGCAGCCCCCGACTAGCGGATTACAATGAGCAGTTCTTC
once	TRBV18	TRBD2	TRBJ2-1	CASSPPGLAGAGNEQFF	TGTGCCAGCTCACCACCGGGACTAGCGGGAGCGGGGAATGAGCAGTTCTTC
NA	TRBV6-6	TRBD2	TRBJ2-3	CATSPGTSGSTDTQYF	TGTGCCACTTCTCCCGGGACTAGCGGGAGCACAGATACGCAGTATTTT
NA	TRBV10-2	NA	TRBJ2-1	CASSEDYGNMDEQFF	TGCGCCAGCAGTGAGGATTACGGGAATATGGATGAGCAGTTCTTC
once	TRBV18	NA	TRBJ1-3	CASSPLGAGSSGNTIYF	TGTGCCAGCTCACCACTCGGAGCCGGCTCCTCTGGAAACACCATATATTTT
NA	TRBV9	NA	TRBJ1-1	CASSVSVDTEAFF	TGTGCCAGCAGCGTCTCGGTGGACACTGAAGCTTTCTTT
NA	TRBV13	TRBD1	TRBJ1-1	CASSLGQGENTEAFF	TGTGCCAGCAGCTTAGGACAGGGGGAAAACACTGAAGCTTTCTTT
NA	TRBV5-1	NA	TRBJ2-7	CASSLAAGSNSYEQYF	TGCGCCAGCAGCTTGGCCGCGGGATCAAACTCCTACGAGCAGTACTTC
NA	TRBV9	NA	TRBJ2-5	CASSTGTIQETQYF	TGTGCCAGCAGCACCGGGACAATCCAAGAGACCCAGTACTTC
NA	TRBV5-1	TRBD1	TRBJ2-1	CASSSPGTGNNEQFF	TGCGCCAGCAGCTCACCCGGGACAGGTAACAATGAGCAGTTCTTC
once	TRBV4-1	TRBD2	TRBJ2-1	CASSRPRLAGDYNEQFF	TGCGCCAGCAGTCGCCCCCGACTAGCGGGAGACTACAATGAGCAGTTCTTC
NA	TRBV19	NA	TRBJ2-7	CASSYRDGYEQYF	TGTGCCAGTAGTTACAGGGACGGGTACGAGCAGTACTTC
NA	TRBV19	NA	TRBJ1-5	CASSIRSGESNQPQHF	TGTGCCAGTAGTATTAGGTCAGGGGAGAGCAATCAGCCCCAGCATTTT
NA	TRBV9	TRBD2	TRBJ2-3	CASSVGLGLAQNTDTQYF	TGTGCCAGCAGCGTAGGGCTGGGACTAGCCCAGAACACAGATACGCAGTATTTT
few	TRBV2	TRBD1	TRBJ1-6	CATWDRVSPLHF	TGTGCCACCTGGGACAGGGTTTCACCCCTCCACTTT
NA	TRBV7-2	TRBD1	TRBJ1-4	CASSAGQVFTTNEKLFF	TGTGCCAGCAGCGCGGGACAGGTTTTCACAACTAATGAAAAACTGTTTTTT
NA	TRBV13	NA	TRBJ1-2	CASSSLRRQGLGEGYTF	TGTGCCAGCAGCTCCTTACGAAGGCAGGGGTTAGGAGAGGGCTACACCTTC
few	TRBV27	TRBD2	TRBJ2-1	CASSTSGRENNEQFF	TGTGCCAGCAGTACTAGCGGGAGGGAAAACAATGAGCAGTTCTTC
NA	TRBV29-1	NA	TRBJ1-1	CSVDSLNTEAFF	TGCAGCGTCGACAGCTTGAACACTGAAGCTTTCTTT
few	TRBV5-6	TRBD1	TRBJ1-1	CASSGVGTGGAWDTEAFF	TGTGCCAGCAGCGGGGTCGGGACAGGGGGCGCGTGGGACACTGAAGCTTTCTTT
few	TRBV18	NA	TRBJ2-7	CASSRQDYEQYF	TGTGCCAGCTCACGCCAGGACTACGAGCAGTACTTC
NA	TRBV7-9	TRBD2	TRBJ2-5	CASSFSGEGTQYF	TGTGCCAGCAGCTTTAGCGGGGAGGGGACCCAGTACTTC
few	TRBV25-1	TRBD1	TRBJ1-1	CASSGQGRGEAFF	TGTGCCAGCAGTGGACAGGGGAGGGGTGAAGCTTTCTTT
NA	TRBV5-6	NA	TRBJ2-3	CASSTQQGPDTQYF	TGTGCCAGCAGCACACAACAGGGACCAGATACGCAGTATTTT
NA	TRBV7-2	NA	TRBJ1-2	CASSLGRNYGYTF	TGTGCCAGCAGCTTAGGTCGGAACTATGGCTACACCTTC
few	TRBV27	TRBD2	TRBJ2-2	CASTPAGGYRELFF	TGTGCCAGCACACCAGCGGGAGGGTATCGGGAGCTGTTTTTT
NA	TRBV18	TRBD1	TRBJ2-7	CASSPVDRGVYEQYF	TGTGCCAGCTCACCAGTAGACAGGGGAGTTTACGAGCAGTACTTC
NA	TRBV5-4	TRBD2	TRBJ2-5	CASSTRTSGGQETQYF	TGTGCCAGCAGCACCAGGACTAGCGGGGGACAAGAGACCCAGTACTTC
NA	TRBV7-2	NA	TRBJ2-7	CASSLSLSYEQYF	TGTGCCAGCAGCTTATCCCTGTCCTACGAGCAGTACTTC
NA	TRBV6-6	TRBD2	TRBJ2-7	CASSYAPSGSSYEQYF	TGTGCCAGCAGTTACGCCCCTAGCGGGAGCTCCTACGAGCAGTACTTC
few	TRBV6-2/TRBV6-3	NA	TRBJ2-7	CASSYSRTLGNEQYF	TGTGCCAGCAGTTACTCGAGAACCCTCGGGAACGAGCAGTACTTC
NA	TRBV18	NA	TRBJ1-1	CASSPPSSGGTEAFF	TGTGCCAGCTCACCACCGTCATCCGGGGGCACTGAAGCTTTCTTT
NA	TRBV3-1/TRBV3-2	NA	TRBJ2-2	CASSRGSTGELFF	TGTGCCAGCAGTCGAGGAAGTACCGGGGAGCTGTTTTTT
NA	TRBV12-5	TRBD1	TRBJ2-2	CASGPDRGRTGELFF	TGTGCTAGTGGTCCCGACAGGGGAAGAACCGGGGAGCTGTTTTTT